One sample yielded the 31 T cell receptor beta chains listed below, sequenced in a study of blood T cell repertoires in COVID-19. Here immunoSEQ multiplex PCR was the method, and the copy in TCRdb shows in-frame clones only, minus some. The table shows 140,000 to 150,000 clones, with 80% to 90% occurring only once. The sample was peripheral blood. These receptors originate from a human donor with acute or convalescent COVID-19. The donor label of this sample is uncertain.

There are a few counts of this clone. The V call is TRBV12-3 or TRBV12-4, the J call TRBJ2-7; TRBD2 is a possible D gene (5 bases). V was trimmed by 3 bases and J by 1 base, leaving 7 bases between them. The CDR3 length is 13 residues. The CDR3 bases are TGTGCCAGCAGTTTCGGGGAATCCTACGAGCAGTACTTC. It encodes CASSFGESYEQYF.

V is TRBV29-1 and J is TRBJ2-1, with a possible D match to TRBD1 (6 bases). V was cut by 4 bases and J by 0 bases, with 10 bases left in between. The CDR3 is 14 amino acids. CDR1 is SQVTM, CDR2 ANQGSEA, per germline. The CDR3 spells CSVARDISYNEQFF. DNA for the CDR3: TGCAGCGTTGCCAGGGACATCTCCTACAATGAGCAGTTCTTC.

This clone has a handful of counts. The rearrangement links TRBV19 to TRBJ1-1; D may be TRBD1 (5 bases). Germline CDR1 and CDR2: LNHDA and SQIVND (reference sequence). The CDR3 spans 13 residues. V lost 5 bases and J lost 5, with 12 bases in between. The CDR3: CASSLWGETEAFF. The CDR3 nucleotides read TGTGCCAGTAGTTTATGGGGGGAGACTGAAGCTTTCTTT.

The rearrangement uses TRBV7-9 and TRBJ2-7; 15 bases are shared with TRBD2. The CDR3 contains 18 residues. Per germline, CDR1 SEHNR and CDR2 FQNEAQ (reference sequence). V dropped 4 bases and J dropped 6; count of bases not matched to a gene: 13. In nucleotides, the CDR3 is TGTGCCAGCAGCTCGATCGCTACTGGACTAGCGGGGGGGCGCGAGCAGTACGTC. As protein: CASSSIATGLAGGREQYV.

V is TRBV27 and J is TRBJ1-2; 8 nucleotides match TRBD1. CDR3 length: 14 residues. Germline V gene sequence: CDR1 MNHEY, CDR2 SMNVEV (reference sequence). The junction had 1 base not matched to a gene; V was cut back by 2 bases and J by 2 bases. Here the CDR3 reads CASSLNRGNYGYTF. The CDR3 DNA reads TGTGCCAGCAGTTTAAACAGGGGGAACTATGGCTACACCTTC.

The J gene is TRBJ2-5, the V gene TRBV10-3, with D possibly matching TRBD1 (5 bases). V was cut by 2 bases and J by 6 bases, with 16 bases left in between. In germline, CDR1 is ENHRY, CDR2 SYGVKD. The CDR3 spans 15 residues. This CDR3 is CAISEGGQGAKTQYF. The DNA for the CDR3 is TGTGCCATCAGTGAGGGTGGCCAGGGCGCGAAGACCCAGTACTTC.

Points on this clone: This sample includes further DNA sequences coding for the same CDR3. This sequence joins TRBV7-9 and TRBJ1-1; no reliable D call. With 0 bases removed from V and 1 base from J, the gap between germline ends came to 6 bases. Per the germline V gene, CDR1 is SEHNR and CDR2 is FQNEAQ (reference sequence). This CDR3 comprises 14 residues. The CDR3 DNA reads TGTGCCAGCAGCTTAGCGCGAGGGAACACTGAAGCTTTCTTT. Amino acid sequence: CASSLARGNTEAFF.

The genes are TRBV4-2 and TRBJ2-3; D ambiguous. The CDR3 spans 13 residues. Germline assignment: CDR1 LGHNA and CDR2 YNFKEQ. Trimming removed 5 bases at V and 2 bases at J, with 8 bases between. The CDR3 spells CASSGQHTDTQYF. CDR3 nucleotides: TGTGCCAGCAGCGGGCAGCACACAGATACGCAGTATTTT.

J is TRBJ2-1 and V is TRBV16; the match to TRBD1 covers 8 bases. The V and J ends lost 2 bases and 1 base, in that order; junction bases with no gene match: 4. This CDR3 comprises 16 residues. CDR1 is KGHSY and CDR2 is FQNENV in the germline V gene. The CDR3: CASSQGQGASYNEQFF. In nucleotides, the CDR3 is TGTGCCAGCAGCCAAGGCCAGGGGGCATCCTACAATGAGCAGTTCTTC.

The chain uses TRBV7-9 and TRBJ2-1, with 7 bases that match TRBD2. This CDR3 is built from 14 residues. CDR1 and CDR2 from the germline V gene are SEHNR and FQNEAQ (reference sequence). Germline trimming cut 5 bases from V and 6 bases from J; bases unmatched to any gene: 7. The CDR3 here is CASSLLTSSNEQFF. The CDR3 region has the DNA TGTGCCAGCAGCCTTCTGACTAGCAGCAATGAGCAGTTCTTC.

The chain couples TRBV5-1 to TRBJ1-4, with TRBD1 matching over 9 bases. The V gene's germline CDR1 is SGHRS and CDR2 YFSETQ. The CDR3 totals 14 residues. After removal of 4 bases from V and 8 bases from J, the junction contained 6 bases not matched to a gene. The CDR3: CASSTDRGEEKLFF. The CDR3 region has the DNA TGCGCCAGCAGCACTGACAGGGGGGAGGAAAAACTGTTTTTT.

This clone is a singleton in its sample. CDR3 sequence reads: CASSLWGQTYEQYV. The CDR3 DNA sequence: TGTGCCAGCAGCCTCTGGGGACAGACCTACGAGCAGTACGTC. V and J are TRBV3-1 (or the pseudogene TRBV3-2) and TRBJ2-7; 7 bases agree with TRBD1. Per the germline V gene, CDR1 is LGHDT and CDR2 is YNNKEL (reference sequence). This CDR3 has 14 amino acids. J gave up 2 bases and V 4 bases, and 5 bases lay outside the gene matches.

In this sample, this clone turned up a few times. The sample has other DNA sequences that encode this CDR3 too. Here the CDR3 reads CSVVGGSSYNEQFF. The CDR3 nucleotides are TGCAGCGTTGTCGGGGGGAGCTCCTACAATGAGCAGTTCTTC. The chain has TRBV29-1 and TRBJ2-1; 7 bases fit TRBD2. The germline gives CDR1 SQVTM, CDR2 ANQGSEA. The CDR3 covers 14 residues. Germline trimming cut 4 bases from V and 0 bases from J; bases unmatched to any gene: 3.

This chain links TRBV6-5 with TRBJ2-3, with D tentatively TRBD2 (6 bases). Trimming cost V 6 bases and J 9 bases, with 22 bases left between them. CDR3 length: 15 residues. Germline V gene data show CDR1 as MNHEY and CDR2 as SVGAGI. The CDR3 nucleotides read TGTGCCAGCAGCCGCTCGGGGTTAGGGGAGGCCACGCAGTATTTT. Translation: CASSRSGLGEATQYF.

This rearrangement joins TRBV25-1 to TRBJ2-1; TRBD2 agrees at 8 bases. The CDR3 loop spans 15 amino acids. The junction had 6 bases not matched to a gene; V was cut back by 4 bases and J by 4 bases. Germline CDR1 MGHDK, CDR2 SYGVNS. For the CDR3, the DNA is TGTGCCAGCAGTGTGGACAGCGGGGGATACAATGAGCAGTTCTTC. Translation: CASSVDSGGYNEQFF.

The V call is TRBV6-1, the J call TRBJ2-2; TRBD1 might be the D (6 bases). V was cut by 2 bases and J by 4 bases, with 14 bases left in between. In germline, CDR1 is MNHNS, CDR2 SASEGT. This CDR3 comprises 16 residues. CDR3 bases: TGTGCCAGCAGTGAACTGGGGGCCTCCGGCACCGGGGAGCTGTTTTTT. It encodes CASSELGASGTGELFF.

On this clone: One end of the junction varies from germline; a read error may be responsible. This chain links TRBV29-1 with TRBJ2-3; 10 nucleotides agree with TRBD2. Germline CDR1 and CDR2: SQVTM and ANQGSEA. The CDR3 loop spans 16 amino acids. The CDR3 is CSVEGLAGDWTDTQYF. The DNA for the CDR3 is TGCAGCGTGGAAGGCCTAGCGGGGGATTGGACAGATACGCAGTATTTT.

The CDR3 loop is CSAPDRGHTDTQYF. CDR3 DNA: TGCAGCGCCCCGGACAGGGGGCACACAGATACGCAGTATTTT. The chain is built from TRBV29-1 and TRBJ2-3, with 11 bases that match TRBD1. Germline CDR1 and CDR2: SQVTM and ANQGSEA. Losses at the gene ends were 7 bases for V and 2 bases for J; bases not matched to a gene: 5. This CDR3 region has 14 residues.

This sequence joins TRBV5-4 and TRBJ2-5; D call uncertain. V was cut by 0 bases and J by 4 bases, with 13 bases left in between. The CDR3 covers 15 residues. The germline CDR1 and CDR2 sequences are SGHNT and YYREEE (reference sequence). The CDR3 here is CASSLETVAPETQYF. The CDR3 DNA reads as TGTGCCAGCAGCTTGGAAACAGTCGCGCCAGAGACCCAGTACTTC.

The rearrangement uses TRBV6-5 and TRBJ1-6; D gene unclear. Trimming pared 0 bases from V and 9 bases from J, leaving 6 bases between. The CDR3 length is 13 residues. Germline values: CDR1 MNHEY, CDR2 SVGAGI. The CDR3 loop is CASSYSEGSPLHF. CDR3 DNA sequence: TGTGCCAGCAGTTACTCAGAGGGTTCACCCCTCCACTTT.

This clone was counted once. V gene TRBV6-6 combines with J gene TRBJ2-7, with TRBD1 identical over 7 bases. The CDR3 has 13 amino acids. Losses at the gene ends were 6 bases for V and 2 bases for J; bases not matched to a gene: 4. Germline assignment: CDR1 MNHNY and CDR2 SVGAGI (reference sequence). For the CDR3, the DNA is TGTGCCAGCAGCCGGACAGGTACCTACGAGCAGTACGTC. Residues: CASSRTGTYEQYV.

This chain connects TRBV2 to TRBJ1-5; D gene uncertain. The V gene lost 5 bases and the J gene lost 4 bases, with 12 bases spanning the gap. This CDR3 spans 14 amino acids. Germline CDR1 and CDR2: SNHLY and FYNNEI. The CDR3 sequence: CASSWVTGNQPQHF. The CDR3 DNA is TGTGCCAGCAGTTGGGTGACGGGAAATCAGCCCCAGCATTTT.

The chain's CDR3 is CASSQALTGAANEQFF. The CDR3 nucleotides are TGTGCCAGCAGCCAAGCCCTGACAGGGGCGGCCAATGAGCAGTTCTTC. V and J are TRBV3-1 (or the pseudogene TRBV3-2) and TRBJ2-1; 8 positions agree with TRBD1. The CDR3 runs to 16 residues. After removal of 1 base from V and 6 bases from J, the junction contained 8 bases not matched to a gene. Germline CDR1 LGHDT, CDR2 YNNKEL (reference sequence).

The rearrangement joins TRBV14 to TRBJ1-5; tentatively, D is TRBD1 (5 bases). V was trimmed by 3 bases and J by 1 base, leaving 19 bases between them. This CDR3 has 18 residues. Per germline, CDR1 SGHDN and CDR2 FVKESK. CDR3: CASSHQQGTVPSNQPQHF. The CDR3 nucleotides read TGTGCCAGCAGCCATCAGCAGGGAACGGTTCCGAGCAATCAGCCCCAGCATTTT.

J is TRBJ2-1 and V is TRBV30; 7 positions match TRBD2. The trim removed 0 bases at V and 8 bases at J, leaving 10 bases unmatched. Germline CDR1 GTSNPN, CDR2 SVGIG (reference sequence). This CDR3 region has 15 residues. Written as DNA, the CDR3 is TGTGCCTGGAGTGTACGTTTCGGGGAGGGCGATGAGCAGTTCTTC. Encoded protein: CAWSVRFGEGDEQFF.

The chain joins TRBV19 to TRBJ2-6; 10 nucleotides align to TRBD1. The CDR3 extends over 17 amino acids. From germline, CDR1 is LNHDA and CDR2 SQIVND (reference sequence). After removal of 7 bases from V and 0 bases from J, the junction contained 6 bases not matched to a gene. The CDR3 DNA reads as TGTGCCAGTATCCCGGGACAGGGGAGCTCTGGGGCCAACGTCCTGACTTTC. Residues: CASIPGQGSSGANVLTF.

This chain's CDR3 is CASSQYWGLDQPQHF. The CDR3 DNA reads as TGTGCCAGTAGTCAGTACTGGGGGCTGGATCAGCCCCAGCATTTT. V gene TRBV19 combines with J gene TRBJ1-5, with D possibly matching TRBD1 (6 bases). Per the germline V gene, CDR1 is LNHDA and CDR2 is SQIVND (reference sequence). CDR3 length: 15 residues. The germline V and J ends were trimmed by 5 bases and 5 bases, with 16 bases remaining between them.

The V gene is TRBV6-2 or TRBV6-3, the J gene TRBJ2-1; 7 nucleotides agree with TRBD1. The germline V gene encodes CDR1 MNHEY and CDR2 SVGEGT. V lost 2 bases and J lost 1; bases outside the gene matches: 2. The CDR3 consists of 15 residues. CDR3 region: CASSYDRESYNEQFF. The CDR3 coding sequence is TGTGCCAGCAGTTACGACAGGGAATCCTACAATGAGCAGTTCTTC.

The chain uses TRBV5-4 and TRBJ1-2; 7 bases fit TRBD1. Germline V CDR1 and CDR2: SGHNT, YYREEE (reference sequence). The CDR3 has 16 amino acids. Trimming at V came to 4 bases and at J to 0 bases, leaving 9 bases not matched to a gene. CDR3 region: CASSPQGRFTNYGYTF. The CDR3, as DNA: TGTGCCAGCAGCCCACAGGGGCGCTTTACTAACTATGGCTACACCTTC.

This rearrangement joins TRBV19 to TRBJ2-7; 9 bases line up with TRBD1. V was pared by 11 bases and J by 7 bases, with 21 bases of the junction left unmatched. Looked up from germline, CDR1 is LNHDA and CDR2 is SQIVND (reference sequence). The CDR3 loop spans 16 amino acids. The CDR3 DNA follows: TGTGCCGGCCCGGACAGGGGCCCTATGGGGTTGGGGGAGCAGTACGTC. Its translation is CAGPDRGPMGLGEQYV.

V and J are TRBV2 and TRBJ2-1; TRBD1 matches 10 bases. Germline V lookup: CDR1 SNHLY, CDR2 FYNNEI. Unmatched junction bases numbered 11, after V lost 11 bases and J lost 7 bases. The CDR3 has 14 amino acids. The CDR3 DNA follows: TGTGCCCAAAAAAAGGGGACAGGGGTGAATGAGCAGTTCTTC. Translating it yields CAQKKGTGVNEQFF. Combining the CDR3 with reference TRBV2 and TRBJ2-1 gives the whole variable domain EPEVTQTPSHQVTQMGQEVILRCVPISNHLYFYWYRQILGQKVEFLVSFYNNEISEKSEIFDDQFSVERPDGSNFTLKIRSTKLEDSAMYFCAQKKGTGVNEQFFGPGTRLTVL.